This TCR beta chain comes out of a study of T cell repertoires in cytomegalovirus infection (dated by TCRdb to about 2019). About the full investigation: Donor HLA type was relevant to the analysis, because carriage of CMV infection together with the matching HLA type was indicated by public TCR beta signatures. The paper as a whole reports these results and caveats: In both this cohort and an independent cohort of more than 350 donors, the cumulative frequency of public TCR beta family members distinguished carriers of CMV infection plus the relevant HLA type. The ex vivo response was dominated by HLA-C-restricted CMV-specific TCR beta clonotypes, and the single most frequent clonotype in two of eight donors was supplied by these HLA-C-restricted clonotypes.

In regard to this clonotype: Its antigen remains unidentified. Base quality data are lacking; no much larger clone is found one base away.

The sample was run on an Illumina HiSeq 1500. TCRdb cleaned the public reads at Q25 with fastp, built clones with MiXCR and kept in-frame beta chains. Merged by CDR3 protein, the rows form single entries marked with the most common genes and DNA. A total of around 740,000 distinct CDR3 sequences appear in this sample, about 40% of them only once. About 2.8% of the sample belongs to the ten largest clones. The CDR3 numbers 13 residues from cysteine through phenylalanine. The entry retains the CDR3 DNA only, 39 bases that are in frame from base 1. V loses 6 bases, J loses 8 bases, and the germline ends lie 13 bases apart.

Sequencing used PBMCs. Rearrangement joined TRBV12-3 or TRBV12-4 to TRBJ2-2; D gene: possibly TRBD2, on 5 matching bases. The source of this sequence is a human donor in good health (CMV status not recorded). Some clones in this sample may be carry-over from other donors' samples. In nucleotide form, the sequence is TGTGCCAGCAGGGACTCTCTTGGGGGGGAGCTGTTTTTT. Its protein is CASRDSLGGELFF.